This T cell receptor (beta chain) was captured in a study of CD8 T cells in Susac syndrome. It was with random hexamers that roughly 0.45 to 1 ug RNA was reverse transcribed. From the immunoSEQ multiplex PCR reads, TCRdb called clonotypes with MiXCR, one entry per CDR3 protein. The top ten clones hold 0.065% to 0.1% of a sample with approximately 170,000 distinct CDR3 sequences, around 90% of them seen once. V dropped 4 bases and J dropped 5 bases, with 15 bases sitting between them. Germline V gene data show CDR1 as KGHDR and CDR2 as SFDVKD. This CDR3 spans 15 amino acids. The authors carried out high-throughput sequencing of TCR beta. They applied it to CD8+ and CD4+ T cells obtained from blood. Healthy donors matched for age and sex were used as controls.

The rearrangement links TRBV24-1 to TRBJ2-3; perhaps TRBD2 as D (6 bases). The receptor's source is a human donor in good health. The sample comprised CD4+ T cells from PBMCs. The CDR3, as DNA: TGTGCCACCAGTGACCCTACGGGAGCTGGAGATACGCAGTATTTT. It yields the protein CATSDPTGAGDTQYF.